The T cell receptor (beta chain) under discussion was sequenced for a study of blood T cell repertoires in COVID-19 (dated by TCRdb to 2020 to 2021). With respect to the entire study: Collaborator samples came from the United States, Italy and Spain and covered acute and convalescent phases of COVID-19. HLA class I and class II types, where available, came from metadata supplied by the sample provider rather than from assay-based typing. Samples were obtained from the ongoing ImmuneRACE study (first 160 participants) and from over 1,000 subjects provided by 6 global collaborators. The repertoires were made available in a free public database intended to serve as a resource for research on the immune response to SARS-CoV-2. Deeply sampled blood TCRbeta repertoires from subjects exposed to, actively infected with, or recovered from COVID-19 were included in the dataset. The material from the prospective study consisted of cDNA or gDNA derived from T cells, B-cell-depleted T cells, or PBMCs. The sample metadata nearly always contained a de-identified subject ID, COVID-19 status, age in years and sex. Summary of the overall study and its limitations: The amount of clinical and demographic metadata varied by source and participant and was provided uncurated.

In the case of this clone: Its antigen is not yet known. Base qualities were left out, and no much larger clone turns up one base away.

Each collaborating institution followed its own protocols to collect whole blood in K2EDTA tubes. For TCRbeta analysis, collaborator samples were shipped as frozen whole blood, as isolated PBMCs, or as DNA extracted from either sample type. TCRbeta CDR3 regions were amplified from genomic DNA by means of the immunoSEQ Assay, a bias-controlled multiplex PCR. Concerning the study's data processing: Nucleated cell counts per sample were estimated from amplification of reference gene primers within the assay. Sequence reads were collapsed and filtered to measure the absolute abundance of every unique TCRbeta CDR3 rearrangement. Productive Simpson clonality was computed per sample as the square root of Simpson's diversity index over productive rearrangements. Held by TCRdb, this immuneACCESS table contains in-frame sequences only and omits some clones. Under half of the omission traces to an unresolved V gene where checked; the cause of the rest is unknown. The DNA was the basis for D and trimming; V, J and clone size are from that table. Across this sample there are over 200,000 clones, with around four fifths seen only once. 4.5% to 6.5% of the sample goes to the ten largest clones.

V was cut back by 8 bases and J by 2 bases, leaving a gap of 16 bases between them. The CDR3 measures 15 amino acids from cysteine to phenylalanine. The entry retains the CDR3 DNA only, 45 bases that are in frame from base 1. In the germline V gene, CDR1 corresponds to MNHEY and CDR2 to SVGAGI. The sequencing input was peripheral blood. The sequence joins TRBV6-5 to TRBJ1-5; the D segment could be TRBD1, given 5 matching bases. This receptor was identified in an elderly man with acute or convalescent COVID-19. The CDR3 region reads CASWKFTTGNQPQHF. The DNA sequence is as follows: TGTGCCAGCTGGAAATTTACGACAGGCAATCAGCCCCAGCATTTT.